Below are 12 T cell receptor beta chains sequenced from a single sample in a study of breast tumors, draining lymph nodes, adjacent tissues. Breast cancer patients provided tissue from their axillary draining lymph nodes. TCRdb ran MiXCR on the multiplex PCR reads and lists one entry per CDR3 protein. The table records fewer than 85,000 distinct CDR3 sequences, around 20% of them present only once. Sequences were obtained from axillary lymph node tissue. All receptors come from a female donor with breast cancer. Some clones in this sample may be carry-over from other donors' samples.

Comments on this clonotype: Just one base apart from a much larger clone, this may be a read error. The conserved closing phenylalanine or tryptophan is absent in this CDR3, likely reflecting a read error. The genes are TRBV11-2 and TRBJ2-1; 7 nucleotides line up with TRBD2. J gave up 10 bases and V 3 bases, and 12 bases lay outside the gene matches. Germline CDR1 is SGHAT and CDR2 is FQNNGV. The CDR3 has 15 residues. CDR3 in amino acids: CASSFERDPKFEQFL. Written as DNA, the CDR3 is TGTGCCAGCAGCTTCGAGCGGGATCCTAAGTTCGAGCAGTTCCTC.

This clonotype was counted many times. The chain couples TRBV6-2 or TRBV6-3 to TRBJ1-6, with D maybe TRBD1 (5 bases). Trimming removed 2 bases at V and 9 bases at J, with 8 bases between. Germline values: CDR1 MNHEY, CDR2 SVGEGT. The CDR3 runs 13 residues. CDR3 protein: CASSYPGVSPLHF. DNA of the CDR3: TGTGCCAGCAGTTACCCGGGGGTTTCACCCCTCCACTTT.

This clonotype showed up many times. J is TRBJ2-3 and V is TRBV12-3 or TRBV12-4, with D tentatively TRBD1 (7 bases). V lost 7 bases and J 5 bases, leaving 19 bases between the germline ends. The CDR3 totals 15 residues. Written as DNA, the CDR3 is TGTGCCAGCACCTTCCGGTCCCAGGGGGGAGATACGCAGTATTTT. Translating gives CASTFRSQGGDTQYF.

This clonotype has ten or more counts. This chain uses TRBV30 with TRBJ2-5, with D tentatively TRBD1 or TRBD2 (5 bases each). CDR3 length equals 13 residues. With 0 bases removed from V and 6 bases from J, the gap between germline ends came to 11 bases. Germline V gives CDR1 GTSNPN, CDR2 SVGIG (reference sequence). The CDR3 is CAWSVSGSKTQYF. DNA for the CDR3: TGTGCCTGGAGTGTTTCAGGGAGTAAGACCCAGTACTTC.

Comments on this clonotype: Since the CDR3 does not end with the conserved phenylalanine or tryptophan, this likely comes from a read error. This rearrangement joins TRBV5-1 to TRBJ2-2; TRBD1 or TRBD2 may be the D gene (5 bases each). This CDR3 has 16 amino acids. Per the germline V gene, CDR1 is SGHRS and CDR2 is YFSETQ. Trimming shortened V by 0 bases and J by 0 bases, and 9 bases separated the two germline ends. In DNA, the CDR3 is TGCGCCAGCAGCTTGGGTGGGGGATCGAACACCGGGGAGCTGTTTCTT. As protein: CASSLGGGSNTGELFL.

This clonotype was observed at least ten times. This chain links TRBV20-1 with TRBJ2-5; D perhaps matches TRBD2 (6 bases). The CDR3 is 14 residues long. V was trimmed by 0 bases and J by 4 bases, leaving 12 bases between them. Germline assignment: CDR1 DFQATT and CDR2 SNEGSKA (reference sequence). CDR3 in DNA: TGCAGTGCTAGAGATCGGATGGGAGGAGAGACCCAGTACTTC. Its translation: CSARDRMGGETQYF.

This clonotype was seen a few times. The genes are TRBV27 and TRBJ2-7; 7 bases agree with TRBD1. Germline CDR1 and CDR2: MNHEY and SMNVEV (reference sequence). Losses at the gene ends were 5 bases for V and 5 bases for J; bases not matched to a gene: 15. The CDR3 sequence is 16 residues long. The CDR3 spells CASSATRDRVYHEQYF. In DNA form, the CDR3 reads TGTGCCAGCAGTGCAACAAGGGACAGAGTCTATCACGAGCAGTACTTC.

V and J are TRBV27 and TRBJ2-1; D possibly corresponds to TRBD1 (5 bases). CDR1 and CDR2 from the germline V gene are MNHEY and SMNVEV (reference sequence). The CDR3 contains 17 residues. V was pared by 7 bases and J by 0 bases, with 19 bases between. Written as DNA, the CDR3 is TGTGCCAGCACCCCAGGCACAGGCCAGAGCTCCTACAATGAGCAGTTCTTC. The encoded protein is CASTPGTGQSSYNEQFF.

This clonotype was seen repeatedly, ten times or more. The chain links TRBV20-1 to TRBJ2-7; 8 bases map to TRBD1. This CDR3 contains 13 residues. V shed 4 bases and J 4 bases; nucleotides not matched to a gene: 6. Germline V gives CDR1 DFQATT, CDR2 SNEGSKA (reference sequence). Here the CDR3 DNA reads TGCAGTGCTACCTGGACAGGGCTTTACGAGCAGTACTTC. This gives the protein CSATWTGLYEQYF.

This clonotype was counted ten times or more. The chain uses TRBV5-1 and TRBJ2-6; D is tentatively TRBD1 or TRBD2 (5 bases each). Deletions cut 4 bases from V and 0 bases from J, with 14 bases between. CDR1 is SGHRS, CDR2 YFSETQ, per germline. The CDR3 covers 17 residues. The CDR3 here is CASSRDAGTSGANVLTF. The CDR3 DNA reads as TGCGCCAGCAGCCGGGATGCAGGGACCTCTGGGGCCAACGTCCTGACTTTC.

This clonotype was recorded many times. J is TRBJ2-7 and V is TRBV11-3; 9 bases line up with TRBD1. The germline V gene encodes CDR1 SGHNT and CDR2 YENEEA. CDR3 size: 15 residues. After removal of 2 bases from V and 5 bases from J, the junction contained 7 bases not matched to a gene. CDR3 DNA: TGTGCCAGCAGCTTAACTACAGGGGGCTTGGACGAGCAGTACTTC. Protein: CASSLTTGGLDEQYF.

This clonotype was detected only a few times. The genes are TRBV19 and TRBJ2-6; a possible D gene is TRBD1 (6 bases). Deletions cut 2 bases from V and 0 bases from J, with 11 bases between. The CDR3 contains 17 residues. Germline V gene sequence: CDR1 LNHDA, CDR2 SQIVND (reference sequence). The CDR3 DNA follows: TGTGCCAGTAGTATAAACAGGGTCAACTCTGGGGCCAACGTCCTGACTTTC. This encodes CASSINRVNSGANVLTF.